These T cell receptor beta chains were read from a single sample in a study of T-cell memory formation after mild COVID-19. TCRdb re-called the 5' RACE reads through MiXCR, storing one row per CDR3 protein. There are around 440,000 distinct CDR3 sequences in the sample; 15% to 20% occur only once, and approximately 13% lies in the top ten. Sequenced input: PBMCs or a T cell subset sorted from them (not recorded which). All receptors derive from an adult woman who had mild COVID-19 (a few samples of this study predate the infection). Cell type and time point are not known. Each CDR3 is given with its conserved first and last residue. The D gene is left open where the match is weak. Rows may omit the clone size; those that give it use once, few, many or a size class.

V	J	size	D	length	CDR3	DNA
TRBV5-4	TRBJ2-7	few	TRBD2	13	CASSFILAGEQYF	TGTGCCAGCAGCTTCATACTAGCGGGTGAGCAGTACTTC
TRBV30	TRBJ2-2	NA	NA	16	CAWSPLGIGGTGELFF	TGTGCCTGGAGTCCCCTGGGGATAGGTGGCACCGGGGAGCTGTTTTTT
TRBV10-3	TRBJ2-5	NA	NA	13	CAISQEYQETQYF	TGTGCCATCAGTCAGGAGTACCAAGAGACCCAGTACTTC
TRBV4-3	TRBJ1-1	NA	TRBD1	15	CASKLTGDSNTEAFF	TGCGCCAGCAAGCTGACAGGGGATAGTAATACTGAAGCTTTCTTT
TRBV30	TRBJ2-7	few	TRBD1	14	CAWSLGQGAVEQYF	TGTGCCTGGAGTTTGGGACAGGGAGCGGTCGAGCAGTACTTC
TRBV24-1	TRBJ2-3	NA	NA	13	CATSVPGRDTQYF	TGTGCCACCAGTGTTCCCGGCAGGGATACGCAGTATTTT
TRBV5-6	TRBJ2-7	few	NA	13	CASSSGHYYEQYF	TGTGCCAGCAGCTCGGGACACTACTACGAGCAGTACTTC
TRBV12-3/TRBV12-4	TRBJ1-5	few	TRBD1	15	CASSPGQGVVQPQHF	TGTGCCAGCAGTCCGGGACAGGGGGTTGTTCAGCCCCAGCATTTT
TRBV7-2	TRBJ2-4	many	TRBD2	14	CASSSLRGGNIQYF	TGTGCCAGCAGCTCGCTTCGGGGGGGAAACATTCAGTACTTC
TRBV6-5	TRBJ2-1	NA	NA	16	CASSSGGLTRHNEQFF	TGTGCCAGCAGTTCAGGTGGGCTCACAAGACACAATGAGCAGTTCTTC
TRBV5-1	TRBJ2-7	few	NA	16	CASSPDLGRQTYEQYF	TGCGCCAGCAGCCCCGACTTGGGCAGACAAACCTACGAGCAGTACTTC
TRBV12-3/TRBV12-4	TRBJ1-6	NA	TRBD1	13	CASSRGQGDTLHF	TGTGCCAGCAGTCGAGGACAGGGGGACACCCTCCACTTT
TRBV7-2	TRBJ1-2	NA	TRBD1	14	CASSRTGTGSGYTF	TGTGCCAGCAGCCGGACCGGGACAGGGAGTGGCTACACCTTC
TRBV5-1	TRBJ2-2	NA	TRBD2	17	CASSRSGIHPNTGELFF	TGCGCCAGCAGCCGTAGCGGGATCCACCCGAACACCGGGGAGCTGTTTTTT
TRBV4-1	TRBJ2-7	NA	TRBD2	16	CASSQGLGTSSYEQYF	TGCGCCAGCAGCCAAGGTCTTGGGACTAGCTCCTACGAGCAGTACTTC
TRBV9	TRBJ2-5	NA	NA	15	CASSRTTGSQETQYF	TGTGCCAGCAGCCGTACTACAGGGTCCCAAGAGACCCAGTACTTC
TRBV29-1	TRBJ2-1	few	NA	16	CSVVGLSGADNNEQFF	TGCAGCGTTGTGGGTCTTAGCGGAGCAGATAACAATGAGCAGTTCTTC
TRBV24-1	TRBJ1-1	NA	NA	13	CATSEPGWTEAFF	TGTGCCACCAGTGAACCAGGGTGGACTGAAGCTTTCTTT
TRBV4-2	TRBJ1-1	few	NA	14	CASSQKHSNPEAFF	TGTGCCAGCAGCCAAAAACACTCGAACCCTGAAGCTTTCTTT
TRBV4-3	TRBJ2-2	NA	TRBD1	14	CASSPGQGPGELFF	TGCGCCAGCAGCCCCGGACAGGGGCCCGGGGAGCTGTTTTTT
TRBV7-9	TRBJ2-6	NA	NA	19	CASSLEGRPTGSGANVLTF	TGTGCCAGCAGCTTAGAAGGCAGACCAACGGGGTCTGGGGCCAACGTCCTGACTTTC
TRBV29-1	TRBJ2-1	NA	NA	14	CSVEESSSYNEQFF	TGCAGCGTTGAAGAGTCGAGCTCCTACAATGAGCAGTTCTTC
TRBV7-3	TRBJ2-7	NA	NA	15	CASSLMRVPSYEQYF	TGTGCCAGCAGCTTAATGAGGGTACCCTCCTACGAGCAGTACTTC
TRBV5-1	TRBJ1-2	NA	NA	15	CASSLEADHRYGYTF	TGCGCCAGCAGCTTGGAAGCGGACCATAGGTATGGCTACACCTTC
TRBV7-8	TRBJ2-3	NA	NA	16	CASSLAEVALPDTQYF	TGTGCCAGCAGCTTAGCGGAGGTAGCGTTGCCAGATACGCAGTATTTT
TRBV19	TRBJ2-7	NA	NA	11	CATQRGYEQYF	TGTGCCACCCAGAGGGGCTACGAGCAGTACTTC
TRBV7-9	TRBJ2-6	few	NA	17	CASSLDDGTSGANVLTF	TGTGCCAGCAGCTTAGACGACGGAACCTCTGGGGCCAACGTCCTGACTTTC
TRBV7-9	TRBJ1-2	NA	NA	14	CASTLAGQIYGYTF	TGTGCCAGCACCCTAGCGGGGCAGATCTATGGCTACACCTTC
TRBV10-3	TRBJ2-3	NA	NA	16	CAISESGGTSTDTQYF	TGTGCCATCAGTGAGTCGGGTGGAACTAGCACAGATACGCAGTATTTT
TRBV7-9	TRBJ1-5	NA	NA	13	CASSFGLNQPQHF	TGTGCCAGCAGCTTCGGGTTAAATCAGCCCCAGCATTTT
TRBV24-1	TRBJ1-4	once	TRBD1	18	CATSDSSNSGGLREKLFF	TGTGCCACCAGTGATTCAAGCAACTCAGGGGGCCTTAGGGAAAAACTGTTTTTT
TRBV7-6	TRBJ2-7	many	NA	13	CASSSWTAAEQYF	TGTGCCAGCAGCTCCTGGACAGCCGCCGAGCAGTACTTC
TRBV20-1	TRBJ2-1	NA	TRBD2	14	CSARDFLAGNEQFF	TGCAGTGCTAGAGATTTTCTAGCGGGGAATGAGCAGTTCTTC
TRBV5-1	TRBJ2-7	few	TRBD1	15	CASSLVAGGQGEQYF	TGCGCCAGCAGCTTGGTTGCAGGGGGCCAAGGCGAGCAGTACTTC
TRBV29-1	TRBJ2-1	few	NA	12	CSVGNGANEQFF	TGCAGCGTTGGGAACGGCGCTAATGAGCAGTTCTTC
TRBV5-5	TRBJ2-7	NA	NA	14	CASSLERQNYEQYF	TGTGCCAGCAGCTTGGAGCGTCAGAACTACGAGCAGTACTTC
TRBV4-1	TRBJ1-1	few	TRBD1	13	CASSPGQPTEAFF	TGCGCCAGCAGCCCGGGACAGCCCACTGAAGCTTTCTTT
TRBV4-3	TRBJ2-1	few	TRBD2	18	CASSQRFPGLADYNEQFF	TGCGCCAGCAGCCAGAGATTTCCGGGACTAGCGGATTACAATGAGCAGTTCTTC
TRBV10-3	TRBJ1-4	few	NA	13	CAIRGQLNEKLFF	TGTGCCATCAGAGGACAGCTTAATGAAAAACTGTTTTTT
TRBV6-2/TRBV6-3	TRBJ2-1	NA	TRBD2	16	CASTLTSGKTYNEQFF	TGTGCCAGCACCTTGACTAGCGGGAAAACCTACAATGAGCAGTTCTTC
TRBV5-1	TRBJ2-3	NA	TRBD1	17	CASSSGQAEALHDTQYF	TGCGCCAGCAGCTCCGGACAGGCCGAGGCCCTCCATGACACGCAGTATTTT
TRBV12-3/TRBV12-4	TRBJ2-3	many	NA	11	CASSLGHTQYF	TGTGCCAGCAGTCTGGGTCATACGCAGTATTTT
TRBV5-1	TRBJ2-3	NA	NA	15	CASSLNRKDPDTQYF	TGCGCCAGCAGCTTGAACAGGAAGGATCCAGATACGCAGTATTTT
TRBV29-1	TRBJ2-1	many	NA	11	CSVEEQVEQFF	TGCAGCGTTGAAGAACAGGTTGAGCAGTTCTTC
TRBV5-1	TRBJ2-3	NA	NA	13	CASSIGFTDTQYF	TGCGCCAGCAGCATAGGATTCACAGATACGCAGTATTTT
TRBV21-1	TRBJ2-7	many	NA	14	CASTFIREKYEQYF	TGTGCCAGCACGTTTATTAGGGAAAAATACGAGCAGTACTTC